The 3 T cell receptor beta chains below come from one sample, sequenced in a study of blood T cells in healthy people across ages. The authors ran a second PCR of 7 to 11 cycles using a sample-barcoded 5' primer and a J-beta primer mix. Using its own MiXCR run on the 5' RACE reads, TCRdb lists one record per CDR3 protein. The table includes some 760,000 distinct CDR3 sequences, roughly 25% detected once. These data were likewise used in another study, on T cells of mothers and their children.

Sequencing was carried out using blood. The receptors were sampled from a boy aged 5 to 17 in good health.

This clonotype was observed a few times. In DNA form, the CDR3 reads TGCAGTGCTAGAGTGGACAGGCCTTTATCACCCCTCCACTTT. Translation gives CSARVDRPLSPLHF. The V gene is TRBV20-1, the J gene TRBJ1-6, with TRBD1 matching 7 bases. The trim removed 1 base at V and 10 bases at J, leaving 7 bases unmatched. The CDR3 runs to 14 residues. Germline CDR1 DFQATT, CDR2 SNEGSKA (reference sequence).

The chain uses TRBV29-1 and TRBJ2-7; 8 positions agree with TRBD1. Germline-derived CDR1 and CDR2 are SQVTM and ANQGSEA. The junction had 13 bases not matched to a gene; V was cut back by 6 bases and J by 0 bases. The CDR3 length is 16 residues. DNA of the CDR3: TGCAGCGTCTACGAACCGGGACAGGCTTTCTCCTACGAGCAGTACTTC. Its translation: CSVYEPGQAFSYEQYF.

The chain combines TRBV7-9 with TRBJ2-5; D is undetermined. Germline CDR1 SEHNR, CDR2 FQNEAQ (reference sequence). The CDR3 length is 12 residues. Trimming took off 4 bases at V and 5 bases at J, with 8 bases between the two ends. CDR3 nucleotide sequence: TGTGCCAGCAGCTCCGCGCCCGAGACCCAGTACTTC. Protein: CASSSAPETQYF.